The 12 T cell receptor beta chains in this list originate from one sample, sequenced in a study of cytomegalovirus exposure and HLA in healthy donors. Some clones are missing from TCRdb's copy, which holds only in-frame ones; the method was immunoSEQ multiplex PCR. The table lists some 150,000 clones, 87% of them singletons. The sequenced material came from PBMCs. The receptors were gathered from a man aged 18 to 30 in good health and CMV-seropositive.

Points on this clone: Other DNA sequences within the sample encode an identical CDR3. This rearrangement joins TRBV9 to TRBJ2-7; D possibly corresponds to TRBD1 (6 bases). This CDR3 contains 14 residues. Deletions cut 2 bases from V and 2 bases from J, with 11 bases between. Germline assignment: CDR1 SGDLS and CDR2 YYNGEE. The CDR3 loop reads CASSVGQGPYEQYF. The CDR3 DNA sequence: TGTGCCAGCAGCGTGGGACAAGGTCCCTACGAGCAGTACTTC.

The CDR3 region has the DNA TGCAGCGTTGGGTACTTATTAGGTCAAGGGGATGAGCAGTTCTTC. Translation: CSVGYLLGQGDEQFF. The chain uses TRBV29-1 and TRBJ2-1, with TRBD1 as a possible D gene (5 bases). CDR3 length: 15 residues. The V gene lost 4 bases and the J gene lost 8 bases, with 21 bases spanning the gap. CDR1 is SQVTM and CDR2 is ANQGSEA in the germline V gene.

The rearrangement joins TRBV19 to TRBJ1-2, with TRBD1 matching over 7 bases. CDR3 length: 16 amino acids. CDR1 is LNHDA, CDR2 SQIVND, per germline (reference sequence). V trimming: 5 bases; J trimming: 0 bases; junction bases outside the gene matches: 9. CDR3: CASSPVGTATNYGYTF. CDR3 DNA: TGTGCCAGTAGTCCAGTGGGGACAGCAACTAACTATGGCTACACCTTC.

The count of this clone is one. V and J are TRBV5-1 and TRBJ2-5; the D gene is possibly TRBD2 (6 bases). The CDR3 length is 15 residues. Trimming pared 4 bases from V and 2 bases from J, leaving 15 bases between. Germline V gene sequence: CDR1 SGHRS, CDR2 YFSETQ. The CDR3 loop reads CASSAGGARQETQYF. The CDR3 bases are TGCGCCAGCAGCGCAGGAGGGGCCAGACAAGAGACCCAGTACTTC.

The rearrangement uses TRBV2 and TRBJ2-5, with D possibly TRBD2 on 7 matching bases. This CDR3 contains 14 residues. Germline V gene sequence: CDR1 SNHLY, CDR2 FYNNEI. V shed 11 bases and J shed 3 bases, with 19 bases lying between them. As DNA, the CDR3 is TGTGCCTGGAGGGACGGGGGGCCGGAAGAGACCCAGTACTTC. Amino acids: CAWRDGGPEETQYF.

In this sample, this clone turned up a few times. This sequence joins TRBV7-9 and TRBJ1-2; 7 nucleotides match TRBD1. The V segment lost 6 bases and the J segment 8 bases; nucleotides outside the gene matches: 9. The CDR3 is 13 residues long. The germline V gene encodes CDR1 SEHNR and CDR2 FQNEAQ (reference sequence). The CDR3 region has the DNA TGTGCCAGCAGTTCACAGGGGTATGGAGGCTACACCTTC. This translates into CASSSQGYGGYTF. Filled out from reference TRBV7-9 and TRBJ1-2, the complete variable domain reads DTGVSQNPRHKITKRGQNVTFRCDPISEHNRLYWYRQTLGQGPEFLTYFQNEAQLEKSRLLSDRFSAERPKGSFSTLEIQRTEQGDSAMYLCASSSQGYGGYTFGSGTRLTVV.

The chain recombines TRBV7-2 with TRBJ2-7, with D possibly being TRBD2 (6 bases). The V and J ends lost 1 base and 3 bases respectively, with 10 bases between them. CDR3 size: 14 residues. Germline lookup yields CDR1 SGHTA and CDR2 FQGNSA. The CDR3 protein is CASSLGGEDYEQYF. The DNA for the CDR3 is TGTGCCAGCAGCTTAGGTGGGGAGGACTACGAGCAGTACTTC.

The V and J genes are TRBV4-1 and TRBJ2-7; 10 bases match TRBD1. V lost 2 bases and J lost 5; bases outside the gene matches: 6. Germline V gene lookup returns CDR1 MGHRA and CDR2 YSYEKL. The CDR3 has 15 residues. Written as DNA, the CDR3 is TGCGCCAGCAGCCAACGACAGGGGGCTCTGAACGAGCAGTACTTC. Translated: CASSQRQGALNEQYF.

J is TRBJ1-2 and V is TRBV28, with D possibly matching TRBD1 (5 bases). Trimming stripped 2 bases from V and 7 bases from J, with 14 bases between. The CDR3 has 14 amino acids. Germline lookup yields CDR1 MDHEN and CDR2 SYDVKM. The CDR3 DNA reads TGTGCCAGCAGTTTAAGGGGAGGAGTCTCTGGCTACACCTTC. It yields the protein CASSLRGGVSGYTF.

Only one count was recorded for this clone. The chain is built from TRBV5-1 and TRBJ1-2; D is unclear. This CDR3 spans 13 amino acids. Trimming cost V 1 base and J 2 bases, with 6 bases left between them. In germline, CDR1 is SGHRS, CDR2 YFSETQ. The CDR3 protein is CASSLNSNYGYTF. CDR3 DNA sequence: TGCGCCAGCAGCTTGAACAGCAACTATGGCTACACCTTC. The variable domain in full, with the rest retrieved from reference TRBV5-1 and TRBJ1-2, is KAGVTQTPRYLIKTRGQQVTLSCSPISGHRSVSWYQQTPGQGLQFLFEYFSETQRNKGNFPGRFSGRQFSNSRSEMNVSTLELGDSALYLCASSLNSNYGYTFGSGTRLTVV.

The rearrangement links TRBV9 to TRBJ2-1, with 14 bases aligning to TRBD2. Germline CDR1 is SGDLS and CDR2 is YYNGEE. The CDR3 consists of 18 residues. V shed 2 bases and J 8 bases; nucleotides not matched to a gene: 12. The CDR3 DNA follows: TGTGCCAGCAGCGTTGGGACTAGCGGGGGAAGTGGGTACGATGAGCAGTTCTTC. It codes for CASSVGTSGGSGYDEQFF.

The V gene is TRBV25-1, the J gene TRBJ2-1; a possible D gene is TRBD2 (5 bases). The ends were cut back, 8 bases at V and 7 bases at J, with 12 bases in the middle. The CDR3 sequence is 12 residues long. Per the germline V gene, CDR1 is MGHDK and CDR2 is SYGVNS. This CDR3 is CASGWGENEQFF. CDR3 sequence (DNA): TGTGCCAGCGGCTGGGGAGAGAATGAGCAGTTCTTC. The full variable domain, completed using reference TRBV25-1 and TRBJ2-1, is EADIYQTPRYLVIGTGKKITLECSQTMGHDKMYWYQQDPGMELHLIHYSYGVNSTEKGDLSSESTVSRIRTEHFPLTLESARPSHTSQYLCASGWGENEQFFGPGTRLTVL.